This TCR beta chain comes out of a study of cytomegalovirus exposure and HLA in healthy donors. V dropped 1 base and J dropped 7; count of bases not matched to a gene: 7. Germline V gene data show CDR1 as SGHTA and CDR2 as FQGNSA. This CDR3 has 16 amino acids. PCR amplification relied on 60 Vbeta primers (plus 13 Jbeta primers). The table came from immunoSEQ multiplex PCR; TCRdb's copy has only in-frame clones and leaves some out. Seen here are 95,000 to 100,000 clones, roughly 70% observed once, and the top ten hold 8.5% to 12%. This receptor was taken from a man aged 45-60 years in good health and CMV-seronegative. The chain is built from TRBV7-2 and TRBJ2-2; 9 bases are shared with TRBD2. Input material: PBMCs. In DNA form, the CDR3 reads TGTGCCAGCAGCTTAGAAGCGGGAGGCCGGGGCGGGGAGCTGTTTTTT. This encodes CASSLEAGGRGGELFF.